A selection of T cell receptor beta chains follows, all from one sample in a study of T-cell memory formation after mild COVID-19. From the 5' RACE reads, TCRdb called clonotypes with MiXCR, one entry per CDR3 protein. Among roughly 600,000 distinct CDR3 sequences listed, approximately 19% were seen once. The sequenced sample was PBMCs or a T cell subset sorted from them (not recorded which). The receptors come from an adult woman who had mild COVID-19 (a few samples of this study predate the infection). Cell type and time point are not known. The CDR3 runs from the conserved cysteine through the conserved F or W. D genes are given only for firm matches. Only some rows state a clone size, as once, few, many or a class for expanded clones.

TRBV7-2	TRBD1	once	TRBJ1-2	CASSLRGPGPYGYTF	TGTGCCAGCAGCTTAAGGGGGCCCGGGCCCTATGGCTACACCTTC
TRBV25-1	.	many	TRBJ2-3	CASSDPGDTQYF	TGTGCCAGCAGTGACCCGGGAGATACGCAGTATTTT
TRBV6-2/TRBV6-3	TRBD2	many	TRBJ2-4	CATGGSGSVAKNIQYF	TGTGCCACAGGGGGTAGCGGGAGTGTCGCCAAAAACATTCAGTACTTC
TRBV7-8	.	.	TRBJ2-3	CASSLRLEGTDTQYF	TGTGCCAGCAGCCTCCGACTAGAAGGGACAGATACGCAGTATTTT
TRBV29-1	TRBD1	few	TRBJ2-2	CSVPGQGEDGELFF	TGCAGCGTTCCGGGACAGGGGGAGGACGGGGAGCTGTTTTTT
TRBV5-1	TRBD1	few	TRBJ2-1	CASRVTGTDYYNEQFF	TGCGCCAGCAGGGTTACCGGGACAGATTATTACAATGAGCAGTTCTTC
TRBV21-1	.	.	TRBJ1-1	CASSIRELPRPGNTEAFF	TGTGCCAGCAGCATCCGGGAACTACCGCGGCCGGGGAACACTGAAGCTTTCTTT
TRBV5-1	.	.	TRBJ2-3	CASSFLDSPDTQYF	TGCGCCAGCAGCTTTCTGGACAGCCCAGATACGCAGTATTTT
TRBV4-2	TRBD1	.	TRBJ1-1	CASSQAGTGNTEAFF	TGTGCCAGCAGCCAAGCAGGGACAGGGAACACTGAAGCTTTCTTT
TRBV30	.	few	TRBJ1-5	CAWRGTVNQPQHF	TGTGCCTGGAGGGGGACTGTCAATCAGCCCCAGCATTTT
TRBV30	.	many	TRBJ1-2	CAWNRKGGALIGYTF	TGTGCCTGGAACCGTAAGGGAGGGGCATTGATTGGCTACACCTTC
TRBV15	TRBD1	many	TRBJ1-4	CATSRDRGAEKLFF	TGTGCCACCAGCAGGGACAGGGGAGCTGAAAAACTGTTTTTT
TRBV7-9	.	many	TRBJ2-7	CASSLTHSYEQYF	TGTGCCAGCAGCTTAACCCATTCCTACGAGCAGTACTTC
TRBV7-7	.	.	TRBJ2-3	CASSLALGWGTDTQYF	TGTGCTAGCAGCTTAGCACTAGGGTGGGGCACAGATACGCAGTATTTT
TRBV3-1	.	few	TRBJ2-7	CASSDRNTYEQYF	TGTGCCAGCAGTGACAGGAACACCTACGAGCAGTACTTC